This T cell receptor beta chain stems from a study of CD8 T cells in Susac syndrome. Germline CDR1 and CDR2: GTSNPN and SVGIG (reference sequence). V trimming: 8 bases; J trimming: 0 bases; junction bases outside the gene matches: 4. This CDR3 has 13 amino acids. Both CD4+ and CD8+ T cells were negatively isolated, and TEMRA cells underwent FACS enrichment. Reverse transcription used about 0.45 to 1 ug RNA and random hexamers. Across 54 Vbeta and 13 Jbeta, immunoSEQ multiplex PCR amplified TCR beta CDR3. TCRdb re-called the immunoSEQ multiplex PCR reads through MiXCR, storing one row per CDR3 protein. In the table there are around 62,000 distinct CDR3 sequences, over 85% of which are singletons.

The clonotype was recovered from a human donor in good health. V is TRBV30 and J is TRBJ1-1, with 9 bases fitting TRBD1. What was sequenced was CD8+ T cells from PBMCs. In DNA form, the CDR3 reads TGTGCCGGAGGGACAGGGCTGAACACTGAAGCTTTCTTT. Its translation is CAGGTGLNTEAFF.